The next 2 T cell receptor beta chains were all read from a single sample in a study of T cell responses to AZD1222 COVID-19 vaccine. Assay used: immunoSEQ multiplex PCR; TCRdb lists only in-frame clones, some missing. The repertoire table contains 150,000 or so clones. The sample comprised peripheral blood. These receptors originate from an adult in good health.

In nucleotides, the CDR3 is TGTGCCAGTAGTATCCGGGACAGGAATTCACCCCTCCACTTT. This gives the protein CASSIRDRNSPLHF. The chain employs TRBV19 and TRBJ1-6, with 8 bases that match TRBD1. The germline V gene has CDR1 LNHDA and CDR2 SQIVND (reference sequence). With V trimmed by 3 bases and J by 7 bases, 2 bases remained unmatched. The CDR3 spans 14 residues.

The chain links TRBV30 to TRBJ1-2; D is perhaps TRBD1 (5 bases). This CDR3 region has 12 residues. CDR1 GTSNPN and CDR2 SVGIG come from the germline V gene (reference sequence). The V end was cut by 1 base, the J end by 8 bases, with 11 bases between. The CDR3 spells CAWSGASGGYTF. The DNA of the CDR3 is TGTGCCTGGAGTGGGGCCTCAGGGGGCTACACCTTC.